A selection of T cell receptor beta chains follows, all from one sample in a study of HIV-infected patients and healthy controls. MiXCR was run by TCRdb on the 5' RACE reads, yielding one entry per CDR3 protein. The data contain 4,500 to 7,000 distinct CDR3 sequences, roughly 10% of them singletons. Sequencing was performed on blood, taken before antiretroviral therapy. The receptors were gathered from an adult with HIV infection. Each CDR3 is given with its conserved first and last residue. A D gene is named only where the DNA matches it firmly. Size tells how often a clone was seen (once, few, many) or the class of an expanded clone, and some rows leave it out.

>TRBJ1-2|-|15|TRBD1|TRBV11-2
CASSGGQGVLYGYTF
TGTGCCAGCAGCGGGGGACAGGGTGTTCTCTATGGCTACACCTTC
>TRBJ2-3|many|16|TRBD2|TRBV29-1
CSVLGLAGGPADTQYF
TGCAGCGTCCTAGGACTAGCGGGGGGGCCAGCAGATACGCAGTATTTT
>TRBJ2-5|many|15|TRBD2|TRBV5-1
CASSRLAGIGETQYF
TGCGCCAGCAGCCGACTAGCGGGGATCGGAGAGACCCAGTACTTC
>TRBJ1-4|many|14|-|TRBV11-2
CASSPREGVEKLFF
TGTGCCAGCAGCCCCCGGGAGGGGGTTGAAAAACTGTTTTTT
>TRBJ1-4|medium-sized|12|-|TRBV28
CASSLLRGKLFF
TGTGCCAGCAGTTTGTTGAGGGGAAAACTGTTTTTT
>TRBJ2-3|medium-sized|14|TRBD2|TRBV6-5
CASSWTSGGDTQYF
TGTGCCAGCAGTTGGACTAGCGGGGGAGATACGCAGTATTTT
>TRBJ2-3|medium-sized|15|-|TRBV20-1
CSARGAPSFTDTQYF
TGCAGTGCTAGAGGGGCTCCTAGCTTCACAGATACGCAGTATTTT
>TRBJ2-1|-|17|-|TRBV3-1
CASSLHARGGHTNEQFF
TGTGCCAGCAGCCTCCACGCCCGCGGGGGCCACACAAATGAGCAGTTCTTC
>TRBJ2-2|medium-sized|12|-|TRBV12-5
CASGQGSGELFF
TGTGCTAGTGGCCAGGGTTCCGGGGAGCTGTTTTTT
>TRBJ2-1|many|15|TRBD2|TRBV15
CATAYTSGGYNEQFF
TGTGCCACCGCCTATACTAGCGGGGGCTACAATGAGCAGTTCTTC
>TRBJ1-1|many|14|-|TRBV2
CASSNRRVFSEAFF
TGTGCCAGCTCCAACCGAAGGGTTTTCTCTGAAGCTTTCTTT
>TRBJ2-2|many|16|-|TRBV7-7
CASSPLLPMNTGELFF
TGTGCCAGCAGCCCCTTGCTACCGATGAACACCGGGGAGCTGTTTTTT
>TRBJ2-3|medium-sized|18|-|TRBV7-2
CASSSSTPVRGSTDTQYF
TGTGCCAGCAGCTCCTCGACCCCGGTCCGAGGCAGCACAGATACGCAGTATTTT
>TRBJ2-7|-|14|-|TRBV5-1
CASSWDGASYEQYF
TGCGCCAGCAGCTGGGACGGAGCTTCCTACGAGCAGTACTTC
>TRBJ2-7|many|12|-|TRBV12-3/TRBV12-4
CASRPGGGLQYF
TGTGCCAGCAGACCAGGGGGGGGGCTGCAGTACTTC
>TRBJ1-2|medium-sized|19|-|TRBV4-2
CASSPTVGLGPRSMVGYTF
TGTGCCAGCAGCCCAACCGTGGGTTTGGGTCCCAGAAGTATGGTCGGCTACACCTTC
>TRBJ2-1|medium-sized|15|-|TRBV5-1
CASSSIGEVTNEQFF
TGCGCCAGCAGCTCTATTGGAGAAGTAACGAATGAGCAGTTCTTC
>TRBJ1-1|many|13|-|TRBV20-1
CSARDSFETEAFF
TGCAGTGCTAGGGACAGCTTTGAGACTGAAGCTTTCTTT
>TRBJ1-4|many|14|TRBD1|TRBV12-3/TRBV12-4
CASSLRQGGEKLFF
TGTGCCAGCAGCCTCAGACAGGGTGGAGAAAAACTGTTTTTT
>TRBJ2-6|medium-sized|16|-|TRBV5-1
CASNKNRAAGANVLTF
TGCGCCAGCAATAAGAACAGGGCAGCTGGGGCCAACGTCCTGACTTTC
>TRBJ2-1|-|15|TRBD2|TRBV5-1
CASSPDGGAYNEQFF
TGCGCCAGCAGTCCTGACGGGGGGGCCTACAATGAGCAGTTCTTC
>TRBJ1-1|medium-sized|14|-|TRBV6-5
CASSRTKSNTEAFF
TGTGCCAGCAGTCGAACAAAGTCAAACACTGAAGCTTTCTTT
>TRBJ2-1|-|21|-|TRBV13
CASSPSFRAPGTARWYNEQFF
TGTGCCAGCAGTCCCTCCTTCCGGGCCCCAGGCACGGCTCGGTGGTACAATGAGCAGTTCTTC
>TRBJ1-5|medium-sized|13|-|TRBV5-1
CASSVYSNQPQHF
TGCGCCAGCAGCGTTTATAGCAATCAGCCCCAGCATTTT
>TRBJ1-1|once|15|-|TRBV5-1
CASSLGYGSNTEAFF
TGCGCCAGCAGCTTGGGTTATGGTTCGAACACTGAAGCTTTCTTT
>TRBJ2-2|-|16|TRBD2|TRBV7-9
CASRRFRGGGTGELFF
TGTGCCAGCAGACGATTCCGGGGGGGCGGCACCGGGGAGCTGTTTTTT
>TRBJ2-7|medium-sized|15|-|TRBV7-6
CASSLALGGGYEQYF
TGTGCCAGCAGCTTAGCGCTTGGGGGCGGGTACGAGCAGTACTTC
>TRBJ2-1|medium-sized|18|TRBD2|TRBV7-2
CASFYLWTSGFSYNEQFF
TGTGCCAGCTTCTACCTGTGGACTAGCGGCTTCTCCTACAATGAGCAGTTCTTC
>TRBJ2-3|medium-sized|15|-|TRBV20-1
CSARDPGERTDTQYF
TGCAGTGCTAGAGATCCCGGAGAGCGCACAGATACGCAGTATTTT
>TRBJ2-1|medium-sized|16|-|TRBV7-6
CASSNPGQLSYNEQFF
TGTGCCAGCAGCAACCCAGGACAGCTCTCCTACAATGAGCAGTTCTTC
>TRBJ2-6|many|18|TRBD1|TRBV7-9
CASSLGTGDYSGANVLTF
TGTGCCAGCAGCTTAGGGACAGGGGACTACTCTGGGGCCAACGTCCTGACTTTC
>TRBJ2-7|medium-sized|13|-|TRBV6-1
CAFSPSNSYEQYF
TGTGCCTTTTCCCCGTCTAACTCCTACGAGCAGTACTTC
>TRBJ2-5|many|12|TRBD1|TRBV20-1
CSGKRGRETQYF
TGCAGTGGGAAAAGGGGGCGCGAGACCCAGTACTTC
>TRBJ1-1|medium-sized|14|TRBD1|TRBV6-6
CASTRQGVNTEAFF
TGTGCCAGCACACGACAGGGGGTGAACACTGAAGCTTTCTTT
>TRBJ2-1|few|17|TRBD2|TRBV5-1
CASFGSGGGRSYNEQFF
TGCGCCAGCTTCGGTAGCGGGGGAGGACGGTCCTACAATGAGCAGTTCTTC
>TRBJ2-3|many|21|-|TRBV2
CASSETPTAQGSTHGTDTQYF
TGTGCCAGCAGTGAAACCCCGACTGCTCAAGGGTCCACGCACGGCACAGATACGCAGTATTTT
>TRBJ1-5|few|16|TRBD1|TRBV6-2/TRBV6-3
CASNTRGRGLNQPQHF
TGTGCCAGCAACACCAGGGGCAGGGGGCTCAATCAGCCCCAGCATTTT
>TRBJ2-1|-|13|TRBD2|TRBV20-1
CSAGLGPYNEQFF
TGCAGTGCTGGACTAGGCCCCTACAATGAGCAGTTCTTC
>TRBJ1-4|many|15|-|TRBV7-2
CASSLQGLKNEKLFF
TGTGCCAGCAGCTTACAGGGCCTTAAGAATGAAAAACTGTTTTTT
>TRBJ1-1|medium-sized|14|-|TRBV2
CASSEWLRNTEAFF
TGTGCCAGCAGTGAGTGGCTCAGGAACACTGAAGCTTTCTTT
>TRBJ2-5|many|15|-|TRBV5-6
CASRPFPARQETQYF
TGTGCCAGCAGGCCCTTCCCCGCGCGGCAAGAGACCCAGTACTTC
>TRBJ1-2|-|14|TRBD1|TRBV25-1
CASSETGGTYGYTF
TGTGCCAGCAGTGAGACAGGGGGCACCTATGGCTACACCTTC
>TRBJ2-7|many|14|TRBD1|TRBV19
CASSATGGIYEQYF
TGTGCCAGTAGTGCGACAGGGGGTATCTACGAGCAGTACTTC
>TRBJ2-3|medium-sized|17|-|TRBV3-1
CASSQAAGPRGTDTQYF
TGTGCCAGCAGCCAAGCCGCGGGTCCGAGGGGGACAGATACGCAGTATTTT
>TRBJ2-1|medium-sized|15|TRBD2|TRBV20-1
CSARSSGVSYNEQFF
TGCAGTGCTAGATCCAGCGGGGTGTCCTACAATGAGCAGTTCTTC